Presented here are 27 T cell receptor beta chains from one specimen sequenced in a study of cytomegalovirus exposure and HLA in healthy donors. The PCR employed 60 Vbeta primers together with 13 Jbeta primers. Repertoires were generated with immunoSEQ multiplex PCR, while TCRdb's copy carries only in-frame clones and drops some. The repertoire holds 130,000 to 150,000 clones, with about four fifths as singletons. The material sequenced was PBMCs. The receptors stem from a man between 40 and 49 years old in good health and CMV-seropositive.

The V call is TRBV5-4, the J call TRBJ2-1; D possibly corresponds to TRBD1 (6 bases). The CDR3 runs 13 residues. V lost 3 bases, J lost 8 bases, and 12 bases lay in between. Per the germline V gene, CDR1 is SGHNT and CDR2 is YYREEE (reference sequence). The chain's CDR3 is CASSSSRGHEQFF. Here the CDR3 DNA reads TGTGCCAGCAGCTCGTCCAGGGGACATGAGCAGTTCTTC.

The CDR3 sequence is CASSRTAGGNTIYF. In DNA form, the CDR3 reads TGTGCCAGCAGCCGGACGGCGGGTGGAAACACCATATATTTT. V is TRBV14 and J is TRBJ1-3; D unresolved. In germline, CDR1 is SGHDN, CDR2 FVKESK. Deletions cut 4 bases from V and 3 bases from J, with 10 bases between. The CDR3 spans 14 residues.

V is TRBV6-5 and J is TRBJ2-1, with 8 nucleotides matching TRBD1. Per the germline V gene, CDR1 is MNHEY and CDR2 is SVGAGI. There are 14 residues in the CDR3. The ends lost 7 bases at V and 2 bases at J; junction bases unmatched: 4. The CDR3 protein is CASKTGDAYNEQFF. The CDR3 DNA follows: TGTGCCAGCAAGACAGGGGACGCCTACAATGAGCAGTTCTTC.

This chain uses TRBV9 with TRBJ1-2, with no clear D. The V end lost 4 bases, the J end lost 6 bases, and 10 bases lay between the germline ends. Germline CDR1 is SGDLS and CDR2 is YYNGEE. This CDR3 comprises 12 residues. This chain's CDR3 is CASSSQANGYTF. The CDR3 DNA follows: TGTGCCAGCAGCTCCCAGGCTAATGGCTACACCTTC. Together with reference TRBV9 and TRBJ1-2, the CDR3 gives the full variable domain: DSGVTQTPKHLITATGQRVTLRCSPRSGDLSVYWYQQSLDQGLQFLIQYYNGEERAKGNILERFSAQQFPDLHSELNLSSLELGDSALYFCASSSQANGYTFGSGTRLTVV.

The chain combines TRBV19 with TRBJ1-1, with TRBD1 as a possible D gene (6 bases). Germline values: CDR1 LNHDA, CDR2 SQIVND (reference sequence). CDR3 length: 19 residues. Trimming took off 7 bases at V and 0 bases at J, with 27 bases between the two ends. The CDR3 DNA sequence: TGTGCCAGTACTCTAGACCCGGGGCCGACAGGCTCCATGAACACTGAAGCTTTCTTT. Translated, it gives CASTLDPGPTGSMNTEAFF.

This sequence joins TRBV11-2 and TRBJ1-4; D remains ambiguous. CDR3 length: 14 amino acids. Trimming removed 5 bases from V and 7 bases from J, with 14 bases in between. Looked up from germline, CDR1 is SGHAT and CDR2 is FQNNGV. The CDR3 region is CASSPTWGGEKLFF. CDR3 DNA: TGTGCCAGCAGCCCGACATGGGGAGGTGAAAAACTGTTTTTT.

This clone was seen only a few times. The chain carries TRBV30 and TRBJ1-2, with D perhaps matching TRBD1 (5 bases). The CDR3 spans 13 residues. Germline CDR1 GTSNPN, CDR2 SVGIG (reference sequence). Trimming took 1 base from V and 2 from J, leaving 8 bases between them. The DNA for the CDR3 is TGTGCCTGGAGTGGGGGCAGGAACTATGGCTACACCTTC. It translates to CAWSGGRNYGYTF. Looking up the rest from reference TRBV30 and TRBJ1-2 gives the full variable domain: SQTIHQWPATLVQPVGSPLSLECTVEGTSNPNLYWYRQAAGRGLQLLFYSVGIGQISSEVPQNLSASRPQDRQFILSSKKLLLSDSGFYLCAWSGGRNYGYTFGSGTRLTVV.

The chain carries TRBV12-5 and TRBJ2-7, with TRBD1 matching over 10 bases. V shed 5 bases, J shed 7 bases, and the junction held 8 bases outside the gene matches. Germline values: CDR1 LGHNT, CDR2 FRNRAP. The CDR3 runs to 14 residues. CDR3 coding DNA: TGTGCTAGTGGTGAAAGACAGGGGGCTAGAGAGCAGTACTTC. Translation gives CASGERQGAREQYF.

The chain has TRBV5-1 and TRBJ2-3; D gene uncertain. Germline V gene data show CDR1 as SGHRS and CDR2 as YFSETQ. The CDR3 length is 13 residues. Between the trimmed V and J ends, which lost 0 bases and 6 bases, there was a span of 8 bases. CDR3 nucleotide sequence: TGCGCCAGCAGCTTGGGACTTGAGGATACGCAGTATTTT. It yields the protein CASSLGLEDTQYF.

This clone was observed a few times. This CDR3 reads CASSRQGALLDEQFF. DNA of the CDR3: TGTGCCAGCAGCCGACAGGGCGCTTTGCTAGATGAGCAGTTCTTC. The chain joins TRBV7-2 to TRBJ2-1; TRBD1 agrees at 7 bases. Germline V CDR1 and CDR2: SGHTA, FQGNSA. V dropped 5 bases and J dropped 8; count of bases not matched to a gene: 12. This CDR3 has 15 amino acids.

The chain couples TRBV11-3 to TRBJ1-1; unclear D gene. The CDR3 is 11 residues long. CDR1 and CDR2 from the germline V gene are SGHNT and YENEEA. V was shortened by 4 bases and J by 8 bases, with 8 bases between the two germline ends. The CDR3 nucleotides are TGTGCCAGCAGCTCGGGGAGCGAAGCTTTCTTT. Protein: CASSSGSEAFF.

V usage is TRBV7-3 and J usage is TRBJ2-3, with a possible D match to TRBD2 (6 bases). Trimming stripped 4 bases from V and 0 bases from J, with 11 bases between. The germline CDR1 and CDR2 sequences are SGHTA and FQGTGA. CDR3 length: 15 residues. CDR3 bases: TGTGCCAGCAGCTATAGCGGATCCAGCACAGATACGCAGTATTTT. It encodes CASSYSGSSTDTQYF. Using reference TRBV7-3 and TRBJ2-3 for the parts outside the CDR3, the full variable domain is GAGVSQTPSNKVTEKGKYVELRCDPISGHTALYWYRQSLGQGPEFLIYFQGTGAADDSGLPNDRFFAVRPEGSVSTLKIQRTERGDSAVYLCASSYSGSSTDTQYFGPGTRLTVL.

Only one count was recorded for this clone. The V gene is TRBV5-6, the J gene TRBJ2-7; possibly TRBD1 for D (6 bases). Trimming took 4 bases from V and 4 from J, leaving 18 bases between them. The CDR3 loop spans 15 amino acids. CDR1 and CDR2 from the germline V gene are SGHDT and YYEEEE. CDR3 DNA sequence: TGTGCCAGCAGCCCAATCGGTCGACAGGTTTACGAGCAGTACTTC. Translated: CASSPIGRQVYEQYF.

This chain joins TRBV10-3 and TRBJ2-1; D gene ambiguous. CDR1 is ENHRY and CDR2 is SYGVKD in the germline V gene. This CDR3 region has 11 residues. The V gene lost 9 bases and the J gene lost 5 bases, with 8 bases spanning the gap. The chain's CDR3 is CAIKTNNEQFF. CDR3 nucleotides: TGTGCCATAAAAACTAACAATGAGCAGTTCTTC.

This chain joins TRBV9 and TRBJ1-1; 7 positions agree with TRBD1. Germline-derived CDR1 and CDR2 are SGDLS and YYNGEE. The CDR3 spans 15 residues. J lost 0 bases, V lost 4 bases, and 6 bases had no gene match. The CDR3 here is CASSTSGGLNTEAFF. In DNA, the CDR3 is TGTGCCAGCAGCACCTCAGGGGGGTTGAACACTGAAGCTTTCTTT.

This clone ranks as medium-sized. The gene calls are TRBV14 and TRBJ2-5, with D possibly being TRBD2 (5 bases). Germline-derived CDR1 and CDR2 are SGHDN and FVKESK. The CDR3 sequence is 16 residues long. Trimming left V 4 bases short and J 1 base short, with 16 bases between. The CDR3 DNA is TGTGCCAGCAGCCCTCGGCGGAGGACTTTCCAAGAGACCCAGTACTTC. Protein product: CASSPRRRTFQETQYF.

The chain has TRBV6-4 and TRBJ1-2; D is unclear. This CDR3 has 13 amino acids. V lost 4 bases, J lost 2 bases, and 8 bases lay in between. CDR1 is MRHNA and CDR2 is SNTAGT in the germline V gene. Written as DNA, the CDR3 is TGTGCCAGCAGTGCCGGAGTAAACTATGGCTACACCTTC. Amino acids: CASSAGVNYGYTF.

This chain links TRBV11-1 with TRBJ1-2, with 10 bases lining up with TRBD1. Germline loops: CDR1 SGHAT, CDR2 FQDESV (reference sequence). CDR3 length: 17 amino acids. The V segment lost 5 bases and the J segment 8 bases; nucleotides outside the gene matches: 17. CDR3 bases: TGTGCCAGCAGCGACGACAGGGGGCGCGCGGCCGTTGGGGGCTACACCTTC. It is translated as CASSDDRGRAAVGGYTF.

This clone was picked up one time. This sequence joins TRBV7-9 and TRBJ2-1; possibly TRBD2 for D (5 bases). V gave up 4 bases and J gave up 9 bases, with 16 bases separating them. From germline, CDR1 is SEHNR and CDR2 FQNEAQ (reference sequence). The CDR3 covers 14 residues. The CDR3 region has the DNA TGTGCCAGCAGCTCACAAACTAGGGAAGTTGAGCAGTTCTTC. Residues: CASSSQTREVEQFF.

The chain is built from TRBV25-1 and TRBJ2-1; 7 bases agree with TRBD2. Losses at the gene ends were 4 bases for V and 6 bases for J; bases not matched to a gene: 12. From germline, CDR1 is MGHDK and CDR2 SYGVNS. This CDR3 spans 16 amino acids. The CDR3: CASSGRWGEGLNEQFF. CDR3 DNA: TGTGCCAGCAGTGGAAGATGGGGGGAGGGCCTCAATGAGCAGTTCTTC.

This chain uses TRBV27 with TRBJ1-2; D unresolved. This CDR3 has 12 residues. The V and J ends lost 9 bases and 3 bases respectively, with 11 bases between them. Looked up from germline, CDR1 is MNHEY and CDR2 is SMNVEV (reference sequence). The CDR3 nucleotides read TGTGCCAGTTGGGGAGGGTACTATGGCTACACCTTC. Residues: CASWGGYYGYTF.

The rearrangement uses TRBV4-3 and TRBJ2-1, with D perhaps TRBD2 (6 bases). Germline values: CDR1 LGHNA, CDR2 YSLEER. The CDR3 covers 15 residues. V lost 4 bases, J lost 3 bases, and 13 bases lay in between. In DNA, the CDR3 is TGCGCCAGCAGCCGAGAGCGGGCCGGCTACAATGAGCAGTTCTTC. This sequence encodes CASSRERAGYNEQFF.

CDR3 amino acids: CASIGGSNQPQHF. CDR3 DNA: TGTGCCAGCATAGGGGGAAGCAATCAGCCCCAGCATTTT. The chain couples TRBV28 to TRBJ1-5; D is possibly TRBD1 (6 bases). Germline lookup yields CDR1 MDHEN and CDR2 SYDVKM. The length of the CDR3 is 13 residues. Trimming took off 7 bases at V and 1 base at J, with 8 bases between the two ends.

This clone was recorded once. The CDR3 sequence: CASRGQFVTEAFF. The CDR3 DNA is TGTGCCAGCAGGGGACAGTTTGTCACTGAAGCTTTCTTT. The gene calls are TRBV2 and TRBJ1-1; TRBD1 aligns across 7 bases. V shed 6 bases, J shed 4 bases, and the junction held 5 bases outside the gene matches. The CDR3 has 13 amino acids. From germline, CDR1 is SNHLY and CDR2 FYNNEI.

The V gene is TRBV9, the J gene TRBJ1-2; no firm D call. The V and J ends lost 3 bases and 8 bases respectively, with 11 bases between them. This CDR3 is 12 amino acids long. From germline, CDR1 is SGDLS and CDR2 YYNGEE. The CDR3 loop is CASSATTTGYTF. In DNA form, the CDR3 reads TGTGCCAGCAGCGCTACTACAACGGGCTACACCTTC.

The J gene is TRBJ1-5, the V gene TRBV7-2; TRBD1 matches at 7 bases. Germline CDR1 is SGHTA and CDR2 is FQGNSA. V gave up 5 bases and J gave up 7 bases; unmatched junction bases: 8. There are 14 residues in the CDR3. DNA of the CDR3: TGTGCCAGCAGCCTCCAGGGGGTAGGACAGCCCCAGCATTTT. It specifies CASSLQGVGQPQHF.

This clone was found once. Here the CDR3 DNA reads TGTGCCAGTAGTAAAAATGGGCGGGGGGGGCTTAAAGAGACCCAGTACTTC. Protein product: CASSKNGRGGLKETQYF. The chain combines TRBV19 with TRBJ2-5, with 9 bases fitting TRBD2. Unmatched junction bases numbered 12, after V lost 4 bases and J lost 3 bases. CDR3 length: 17 amino acids. Germline V CDR1 and CDR2: LNHDA, SQIVND (reference sequence).